This T cell receptor (beta chain) was sequenced for a study of neoadjuvant anti-PD-1 for oral cavity cancer. Study at large: Patients without progression got a fourth dose around day 43.

The germline CDR1 and CDR2 sequences are MNHNS and SASEGT. The CDR3 length is 18 residues. Trimming at V came to 3 bases and at J to 2 bases, leaving 12 bases not matched to a gene. Profiled with immunoSEQ multiplex PCR; TCRdb holds only in-frame clones, not every one. The table has tens of thousands of clones, roughly a quarter seen once. This clone has a handful of counts. Described time point: after neoadjuvant nivolumab, at surgical resection. This sequence joins TRBV6-1 and TRBJ1-5; TRBD1 matches 8 bases. The sequences come from tumor tissue, collected after nivolumab (anti-PD-1) treatment. The TCR was taken from a person between 35 and 79 years old with oral cavity squamous cell carcinoma. For the CDR3, the DNA is TGTGCCAGCAGTGAGCGATCCGGGACAGGCAGAGGCAATCAGCCCCAGCATTTT. Its protein product is CASSERSGTGRGNQPQHF.